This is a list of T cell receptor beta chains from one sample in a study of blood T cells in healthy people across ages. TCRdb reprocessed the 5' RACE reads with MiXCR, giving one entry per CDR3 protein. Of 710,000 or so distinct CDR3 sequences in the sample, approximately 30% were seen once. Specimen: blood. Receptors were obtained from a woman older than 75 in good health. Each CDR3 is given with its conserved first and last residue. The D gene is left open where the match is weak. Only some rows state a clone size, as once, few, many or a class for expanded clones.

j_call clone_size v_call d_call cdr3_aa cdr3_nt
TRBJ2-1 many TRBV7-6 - CASRQPPGGEQFF TGTGCCAGCAGGCAGCCCCCCGGGGGTGAGCAGTTCTTC
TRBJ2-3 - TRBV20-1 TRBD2 CSAPHGGAGGDTQYF TGCAGTGCTCCCCACGGGGGGGCCGGTGGAGATACGCAGTATTTT
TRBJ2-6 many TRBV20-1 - CSAREGGGGANVLTF TGCAGTGCTAGAGAAGGGGGAGGTGGGGCCAACGTCCTGACTTTC
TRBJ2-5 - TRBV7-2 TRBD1 CASSHRDRGQETQYF TGTGCCAGCAGCCACCGGGACAGGGGGCAGGAGACCCAGTACTTC
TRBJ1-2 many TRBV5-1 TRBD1 CASSLGGTGAYGYTF TGCGCCAGCAGCTTGGGGGGTACAGGGGCCTATGGCTACACCTTC
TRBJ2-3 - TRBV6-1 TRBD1 CASSEGGQWSTDTQYF TGTGCCAGCAGTGAAGGGGGACAGTGGAGCACAGATACGCAGTATTTT
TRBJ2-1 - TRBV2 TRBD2 CASGPTSGGDNEQFF TGTGCCAGCGGACCGACTAGCGGAGGCGACAATGAGCAGTTCTTC
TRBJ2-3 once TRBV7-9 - CASSPSLARTDTQYF TGTGCCAGCAGCCCCTCGTTGGCCCGGACAGATACGCAGTATTTT
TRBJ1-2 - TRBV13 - CASSFSAGEGHGYTF TGTGCCAGCAGCTTTTCCGCAGGGGAGGGACATGGCTACACCTTC
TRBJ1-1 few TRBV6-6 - CASGALLNTEAFF TGTGCCAGCGGTGCTCTCTTGAACACTGAAGCTTTCTTT
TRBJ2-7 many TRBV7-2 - CASSLSWATSYEQYF TGTGCCAGCAGCTTATCTTGGGCCACATCCTACGAGCAGTACTTC
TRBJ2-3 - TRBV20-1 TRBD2 CSAKGGGVEDTQYF TGCAGTGCTAAGGGCGGGGGGGTCGAAGATACGCAGTATTTT
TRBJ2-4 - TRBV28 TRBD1 CASSLRQGNVAKNIQYF TGTGCCAGCAGTTTACGACAGGGGAATGTTGCCAAAAACATTCAGTACTTC
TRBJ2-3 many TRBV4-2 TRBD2 CASSQESPGGRTDTQYF TGTGCCAGCAGCCAAGAATCCCCGGGGGGACGCACAGATACGCAGTATTTT
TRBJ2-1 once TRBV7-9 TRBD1 CASSFSPGQGTSSYNEQFF TGTGCCAGCAGCTTCTCTCCGGGACAGGGAACTAGCTCCTACAATGAGCAGTTCTTC
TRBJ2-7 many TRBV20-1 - CSAPDRPQYEQYF TGCAGTGCACCTGACAGGCCCCAATACGAGCAGTACTTC
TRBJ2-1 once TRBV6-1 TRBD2 CTSRFSGGRSYNKQFF TGTACCAGCAGGTTTAGCGGGGGGCGTTCCTACAATAAGCAGTTCTTC
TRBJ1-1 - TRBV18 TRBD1 CASSPKDQGAEAFF TGTGCCAGCTCGCCGAAGGACCAGGGGGCTGAAGCTTTCTTT
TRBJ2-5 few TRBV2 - CASSEVGGETQYF TGTGCCAGCAGTGAAGTGGGCGGAGAGACCCAGTACTTC
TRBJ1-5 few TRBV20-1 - CSAKGGDNQPQHF TGCAGTGCTAAAGGGGGGGACAATCAGCCCCAGCATTTT
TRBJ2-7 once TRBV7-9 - CASSKGGTTSYEQYF TGTGCCAGCAGCAAAGGTGGCACAACCTCCTACGAGCAGTACTTC
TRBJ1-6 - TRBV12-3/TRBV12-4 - CASSNHQGRVNNSPLHF TGTGCCAGCAGCAACCACCAGGGCAGAGTAAATAATTCACCCCTCCACTTT
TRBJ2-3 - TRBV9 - CASSVGGFTADTQYF TGTGCCAGCAGCGTAGGGGGGTTCACAGCAGATACGCAGTATTTT
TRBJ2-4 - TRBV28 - CASSPGRPKNIQYF TGTGCCAGCAGCCCGGGACGCCCCAAAAACATTCAGTACTTC
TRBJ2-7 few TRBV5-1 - CASSPSGRANYRETYYEQYF TGCGCCAGCAGTCCTTCGGGACGGGCAAACTACAGGGAAACCTACTACGAGCAGTACTTC
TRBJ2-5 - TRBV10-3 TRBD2 CAISVGVAGIRETQYF TGTGCCATCAGTGTGGGAGTAGCGGGAATTAGGGAGACCCAGTACTTC
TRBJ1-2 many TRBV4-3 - CASSQDLSRANGYTF TGCGCCAGCAGCCAAGATCTGAGCAGGGCAAATGGCTACACCTTC
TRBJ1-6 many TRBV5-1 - CASSFGAVTYNSPLHF TGCGCCAGCAGCTTCGGGGCAGTCACCTATAATTCACCCCTCCACTTT
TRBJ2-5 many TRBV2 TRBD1 CASRTGGKETQYF TGTGCCAGCAGGACAGGGGGGAAAGAGACCCAGTACTTC
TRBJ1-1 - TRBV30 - CAWSVGLLNTEAFF TGTGCCTGGAGTGTCGGATTACTCAACACTGAAGCTTTCTTT
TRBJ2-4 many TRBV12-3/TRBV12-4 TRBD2 CASRFSGGAEYATKNIQYF TGTGCCAGCAGGTTTAGCGGGGGGGCCGAATACGCTACCAAAAACATTCAGTACTTC
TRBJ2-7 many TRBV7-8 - CASSLYPGLIYEQYF TGTGCCAGCAGCTTGTACCCGGGACTTATCTACGAGCAGTACTTC
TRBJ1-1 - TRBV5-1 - CATKEGSLGKTEAFF TGCGCCACCAAGGAGGGGAGTTTGGGCAAAACTGAAGCTTTCTTT
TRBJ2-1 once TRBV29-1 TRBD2 CSDTSGNYNEQFF TGCAGCGATACTAGCGGGAACTACAATGAGCAGTTCTTC
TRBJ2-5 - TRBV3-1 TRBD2 CASSQGGGEGETQYF TGTGCCAGCAGCCAAGGGGGAGGGGAGGGGGAGACCCAGTACTTC
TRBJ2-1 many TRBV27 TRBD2 CASRIAGGNEQFF TGTGCCAGCAGAATAGCGGGGGGGAATGAGCAGTTCTTC
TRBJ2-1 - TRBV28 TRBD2 CASSLREVRNEQFF TGTGCCAGCAGTTTGCGGGAGGTGCGTAATGAGCAGTTCTTC
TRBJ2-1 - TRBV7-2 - CASSLADLYNEQFF TGTGCCAGCAGCTTAGCCGACTTATACAATGAGCAGTTCTTC
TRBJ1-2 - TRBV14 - CASSQEQSVYGYTF TGTGCCAGCAGCCAAGAACAGAGTGTCTATGGCTACACCTTC
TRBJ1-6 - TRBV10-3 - CAISGAGSPLHF TGTGCCATCAGTGGGGCTGGTTCACCCCTCCACTTT
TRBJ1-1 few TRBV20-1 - CSARSRGNTEAFF TGCAGTGCCCGCAGTAGGGGGAACACTGAAGCTTTCTTT
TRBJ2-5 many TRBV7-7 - CASSCGTAQETQYF TGTGCTAGCAGCTGCGGGACAGCTCAAGAGACCCAGTACTTC
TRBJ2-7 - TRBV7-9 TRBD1 CASSFLNSSRDRGFYEQYF TGTGCCAGCAGCTTCCTTAACTCTTCCCGGGACAGGGGGTTCTACGAGCAGTACTTC
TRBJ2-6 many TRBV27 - CASSLWGPALYSGANVLTF TGTGCCAGCAGTTTATGGGGGCCAGCTCTATACTCTGGGGCCAACGTCCTGACTTTC